This T cell receptor beta chain originates from a study of blood T cell repertoires in COVID-19. In the study overall: Samples representing acute and convalescent COVID-19 were sourced from the United States, Italy and Spain.

TCRdb's copy holds only in-frame clones and misses some; the assay was immunoSEQ multiplex PCR. This table holds roughly 380,000 clones, about nine tenths found once. The CDR3 length is 16 residues. The germline gives CDR1 SGHTA, CDR2 FQGNSA. Trimming cost V 1 base and J 4 bases, with 16 bases left between them. Sequencing used peripheral blood. This TCR was sampled from a middle-aged woman with COVID-19, enrolled during active disease. The V and J genes are TRBV7-2 and TRBJ1-1; D is unclear. The CDR3 DNA follows: TGTGCCAGCAGCTTAGTCGGGCTTAGGGCGGGCACTGAAGCTTTCTTT. This codes for CASSLVGLRAGTEAFF.